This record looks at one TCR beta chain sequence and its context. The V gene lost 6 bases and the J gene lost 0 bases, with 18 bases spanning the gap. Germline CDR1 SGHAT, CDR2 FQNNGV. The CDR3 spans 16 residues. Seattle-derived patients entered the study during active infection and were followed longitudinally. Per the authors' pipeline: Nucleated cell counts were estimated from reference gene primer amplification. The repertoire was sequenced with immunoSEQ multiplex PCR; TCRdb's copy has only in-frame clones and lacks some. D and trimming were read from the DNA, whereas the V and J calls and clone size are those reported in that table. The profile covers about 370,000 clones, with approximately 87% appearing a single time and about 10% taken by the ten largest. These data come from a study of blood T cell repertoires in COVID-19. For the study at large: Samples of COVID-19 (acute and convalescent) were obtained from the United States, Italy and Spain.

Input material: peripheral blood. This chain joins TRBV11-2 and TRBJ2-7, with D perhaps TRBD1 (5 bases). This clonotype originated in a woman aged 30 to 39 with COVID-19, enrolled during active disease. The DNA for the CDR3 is TGTGCCAGCAGTAACCCCCCTTCCAGGGACTCCTACGAGCAGTACTTC. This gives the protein CASSNPPSRDSYEQYF.